What follows are 4 T cell receptor beta chains derived from one specimen sequenced in a study of beta chain features in type 1 diabetes. All of the isolated RNA was reverse transcribed, so expressed TCRB transcripts were sequenced. Method: immunoSEQ multiplex PCR; TCRdb's copy keeps in-frame clones and lacks some. The sample consists of 200,000 to 300,000 clones, under 13% of them appearing once. Study results and limitations: In all four CD4+ subsets, TCRB CDR3 length was significantly, moderately reduced in type 1 diabetes.

Their recognized antigens are unknown. The sequencing sample was made of naive CD4+ T cells from blood. Receptors originate from a man under 40 with type 1 diabetes.

The gene calls are TRBV11-2 and TRBJ1-6; TRBD1 matches at 7 bases. Germline loops: CDR1 SGHAT, CDR2 FQNNGV. CDR3 length: 14 amino acids. V lost 0 bases and J lost 11; bases outside the gene matches: 4. The CDR3 nucleotides read TGTGCCAGCAGCTTAGATCGAGGGGGCCCACCCCTCCACTTT. Protein product: CASSLDRGGPPLHF.

This clone showed up just a few times. The V call is TRBV6-5, the J call TRBJ2-1; possible D gene TRBD2, 5 bases. The CDR3 spans 15 residues. Trimming left V 6 bases short and J 4 bases short, with 16 bases between. Germline loops: CDR1 MNHEY, CDR2 SVGAGI. The CDR3 nucleotides are TGTGCCAGCAGACCATCTTATCCGGGGTACAATGAGCAGTTCTTC. Its translation: CASRPSYPGYNEQFF.

This clone occurred a few times. This sequence joins TRBV4-3 and TRBJ1-1, with D uncertain. CDR3 size: 16 residues. Trimming cost V 0 bases and J 6 bases, with 17 bases left between them. The V gene's germline CDR1 is LGHNA and CDR2 YSLEER. CDR3 in amino acids: CASSQDHRVSFPEAFF. The CDR3 DNA reads TGCGCCAGCAGCCAAGACCATCGGGTTAGTTTCCCTGAAGCTTTCTTT.

The chain combines TRBV7-2 with TRBJ2-3, with a possible D match to TRBD2 (7 bases). This CDR3 is built from 15 residues. Germline V lookup: CDR1 SGHTA, CDR2 FQGNSA. Deletions cut 4 bases from V and 0 bases from J, with 11 bases between. This CDR3 reads CASSSGGLSTDTQYF. In DNA, the CDR3 is TGTGCCAGCAGCTCCGGGGGGCTCAGCACAGATACGCAGTATTTT.